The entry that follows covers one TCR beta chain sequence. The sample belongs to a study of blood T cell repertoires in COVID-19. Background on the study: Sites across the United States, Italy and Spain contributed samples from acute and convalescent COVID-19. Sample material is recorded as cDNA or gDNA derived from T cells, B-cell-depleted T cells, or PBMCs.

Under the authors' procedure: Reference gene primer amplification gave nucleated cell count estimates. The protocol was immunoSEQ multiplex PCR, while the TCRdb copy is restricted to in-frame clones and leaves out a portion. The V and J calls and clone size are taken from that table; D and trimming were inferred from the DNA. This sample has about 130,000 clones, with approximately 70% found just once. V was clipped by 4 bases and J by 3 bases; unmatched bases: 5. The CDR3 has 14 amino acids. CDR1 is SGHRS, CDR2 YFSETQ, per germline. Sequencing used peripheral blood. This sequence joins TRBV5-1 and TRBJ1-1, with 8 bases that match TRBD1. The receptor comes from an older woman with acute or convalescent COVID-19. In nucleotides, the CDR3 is TGCGCCAGCAGCCCAGGACAGGGTGACACTGAAGCTTTCTTT. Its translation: CASSPGQGDTEAFF.